The 14 T cell receptor beta chains below all came from one sample that was sequenced in a study of Ad26.COV2.S vaccination and SARS-CoV-2 variants (TCRdb year 2021). This specimen's treatment or condition label, per the study, means: about 20 received Ad26.COV2.S at low or high dose, single or two shots; a few received placebo; per-sample allocation not given. For vaccine and placebo recipients, the sequenced repertoires came from samples collected on day 63 after the first injection. The method behind the library was the immunoSEQ multiplex PCR assay. Imported from immuneACCESS, the table was reduced by TCRdb to in-frame sequences with V and J called. These copies leave out some clones; in studies compared against another copy, an unresolved V gene accounts for under half, and the cause of the remainder is not known. The sample table records around 500,000 clones; about nine tenths of these occur just once. The top ten hold about 1.5% of the sample.

The material sequenced was peripheral blood, taken in a trial of Ad26.COV2.S vaccine versus placebo. The receptors derive from a person between 18 and 65 years old who received the Ad26.COV2.S COVID-19 vaccine or a placebo.

A single count supports this clone. This chain links TRBV5-5 with TRBJ1-1, with 10 bases that match TRBD1. The germline V gene has CDR1 SGHKS and CDR2 YYEKEE (reference sequence). The CDR3 extends over 18 amino acids. V dropped 1 base and J dropped 0; count of bases not matched to a gene: 9. This CDR3 is CASSLRLWTGGMNTEAFF. CDR3 nucleotide sequence: TGTGCCAGCAGCTTGCGGCTGTGGACAGGGGGTATGAACACTGAAGCTTTCTTT.

Points on this clone: Within the sample, other DNA sequences also encode this same CDR3. The chain combines TRBV3-1 (or the pseudogene TRBV3-2) with TRBJ1-1; D remains unclear. The germline V gene encodes CDR1 LGHDT and CDR2 YNNKEL (reference sequence). This CDR3 spans 13 amino acids. Trimming took 1 base from V and 2 from J, leaving 5 bases between them. The CDR3 region has the DNA TGTGCCAGCAGCCAAGGGGGAAACACTGAAGCTTTCTTT. Translated: CASSQGGNTEAFF.

The rearrangement links TRBV4-3 to TRBJ2-2; D not resolved. The germline V gene has CDR1 LGHNA and CDR2 YSLEER. This CDR3 has 14 residues. V was trimmed by 2 bases and J by 2 bases, leaving 6 bases between them. The CDR3 loop reads CASSQLPNTGELFF. As DNA, the CDR3 is TGCGCCAGCAGCCAATTGCCCAACACCGGGGAGCTGTTTTTT.

This chain's CDR3 is CAWSRRSTGELFF. DNA for the CDR3: TGTGCCTGGAGTAGGAGGTCCACCGGGGAGCTGTTTTTT. The V gene is TRBV30, the J gene TRBJ2-2; D may be TRBD2 (5 bases). The germline V and J ends were trimmed by 2 bases and 4 bases, with 8 bases remaining between them. The CDR3 is made up of 13 amino acids. The germline CDR1 and CDR2 sequences are GTSNPN and SVGIG (reference sequence).

For this clone: The junction departs from the called germline gene at one end, perhaps through a read error. The V gene is TRBV6-5, the J gene TRBJ2-1; D not certain. CDR3 length equals 11 residues. In germline, CDR1 is MNHEY, CDR2 SVGAGI. CDR3 sequence (DNA): TGTGCCAGCAGCTCCGACAATGAGCAGTTCTTC. Protein: CASSSDNEQFF.

The DNA for the CDR3 is TGTGCCAGTACCCCCCGGGGTGGTGAGCAGTTCTTC. This codes for CASTPRGGEQFF. The chain recombines TRBV19 with TRBJ2-1; TRBD2 might be the D (5 bases). Trimming took off 7 bases at V and 9 bases at J, with 13 bases between the two ends. CDR3 length equals 12 residues. The germline V gene encodes CDR1 LNHDA and CDR2 SQIVND (reference sequence).

The chain is built from TRBV5-1 and TRBJ2-1, with TRBD2 matching over 8 bases. The trim removed 7 bases at V and 6 bases at J, leaving 9 bases unmatched. The CDR3 has 14 residues. CDR1 is SGHRS and CDR2 is YFSETQ in the germline V gene. The chain's CDR3 is CASGPGAGGNEQFF. CDR3 nucleotide sequence: TGCGCCAGCGGCCCCGGTGCGGGGGGCAATGAGCAGTTCTTC.

CDR3 amino acids: CASSLDSGWGTGNTIYF. CDR3 nucleotides: TGCGCCAGCAGCTTGGACTCGGGTTGGGGAACTGGAAACACCATATATTTT. The chain combines TRBV5-1 with TRBJ1-3; D unclear. The CDR3 spans 17 residues. V lost 0 bases and J lost 2, with 15 bases in between. The germline V gene has CDR1 SGHRS and CDR2 YFSETQ.

The genes are TRBV7-8 and TRBJ2-7; 12 nucleotides agree with TRBD2. V trimming: 7 bases; J trimming: 1 base; junction bases outside the gene matches: 11. Per germline, CDR1 SGHVS and CDR2 FQNEAQ. This CDR3 comprises 17 residues. The CDR3 loop is CASMGVEGLAGSYEQYF. The CDR3 DNA is TGTGCCAGCATGGGCGTAGAGGGACTAGCGGGTTCCTACGAGCAGTACTTC.

The chain joins TRBV27 to TRBJ2-7, with D unresolved. CDR1 and CDR2 (germline): MNHEY, SMNVEV (reference sequence). Trimming removed 8 bases from V and 0 bases from J, with 17 bases in between. The CDR3 has 15 residues. The DNA for the CDR3 is TGTGCCAGCCAAGGCGGATCATTCGGCTCCTACGAGCAGTACTTC. Translating gives CASQGGSFGSYEQYF.

About this clone: One end of the junction varies from germline; a read error may be responsible. This chain connects TRBV5-8 to TRBJ1-2, with D maybe TRBD1 (6 bases). CDR1 is SGHTS and CDR2 is YDEGEE in the germline V gene. The CDR3 is 12 residues long. The DNA of the CDR3 is TGTGCCAGCAGCTTGCAGGGGCCCTTTATTTCCTTC. Translated, it gives CASSLQGPFISF.

The chain couples TRBV7-9 to TRBJ1-1; D unresolved. Per germline, CDR1 SEHNR and CDR2 FQNEAQ (reference sequence). This CDR3 spans 15 amino acids. The V and J ends lost 1 base and 5 bases respectively, with 14 bases between them. The CDR3 DNA is TGTGCCAGCAGCTTAGGACAAAATGTGGGGACTGAAGCTTTCTTT. It specifies CASSLGQNVGTEAFF.

The J gene is TRBJ1-1, the V gene TRBV28, with 8 bases that match TRBD1. The V and J ends lost 5 bases and 3 bases, in that order; junction bases with no gene match: 11. This CDR3 has 16 amino acids. CDR1 is MDHEN and CDR2 is SYDVKM in the germline V gene. CDR3 coding DNA: TGTGCCAGCAGTCCAACCACCGACAGGGGAGACACTGAAGCTTTCTTT. Translation: CASSPTTDRGDTEAFF.

The chain links TRBV6-2 or TRBV6-3 to TRBJ1-2; weak D call: TRBD1 (6 bases). The V end was cut by 1 base, the J end by 7 bases, with 10 bases between. Germline CDR1 is MNHEY and CDR2 is SVGEGT. The CDR3 consists of 13 residues. The CDR3 loop is CASSYLGQTGYTF. The DNA for the CDR3 is TGTGCCAGCAGTTACTTAGGACAGACTGGCTACACCTTC.